Below are 17 T cell receptor beta chains sequenced from a single sample in a study of blood T cell repertoires in COVID-19. Assay used: immunoSEQ multiplex PCR; TCRdb lists only in-frame clones, some missing. The data contain 75,000 to 100,000 clones, approximately 87% of them singletons. The sample consisted of peripheral blood. These receptors were collected from a human donor in a cohort sampled during active COVID-19.

This chain links TRBV3-1 (or the pseudogene TRBV3-2) with TRBJ2-1, with D possibly TRBD1 on 5 matching bases. The CDR3 runs 15 residues. Between the trimmed V and J ends, which lost 1 base and 8 bases, there was a span of 15 bases. Germline-derived CDR1 and CDR2 are LGHDT and YNNKEL (reference sequence). Here the CDR3 DNA reads TGTGCCAGCAGCCAAGGACCAGGAGTAGGGGATGAGCAGTTCTTC. Protein sequence: CASSQGPGVGDEQFF.

The J gene is TRBJ1-1, the V gene TRBV7-3; tentatively, D is TRBD1 (6 bases). The CDR3 totals 15 residues. Germline CDR1 is SGHTA and CDR2 is FQGTGA. V lost 0 bases to trimming and J lost 4 bases, with 12 bases between them. CDR3 nucleotides: TGTGCCAGCAGCTTAACCGGGGGGGCGGGCACTGAAGCTTTCTTT. Its translation is CASSLTGGAGTEAFF.

This chain links TRBV28 with TRBJ1-1; tentative D call: TRBD1 (6 bases). V was clipped by 7 bases and J by 2 bases, with 14 bases between them. CDR3 size: 14 residues. CDR1 is MDHEN, CDR2 SYDVKM, per germline. CDR3 in DNA: TGTGCCAGCAAAAAACAGGGTATTAACACTGAAGCTTTCTTT. It yields the protein CASKKQGINTEAFF. The entire variable domain, with the rest obtained from reference TRBV28 and TRBJ1-1, is as follows: DVKVTQSSRYLVKRTGEKVFLECVQDMDHENMFWYRQDPGLGLRLIYFSYDVKMKEKGDIPEGYSVSREKKERFSLILESASTNQTSMYLCASKKQGINTEAFFGQGTRLTVV.

V and J are TRBV11-3 and TRBJ1-1, with D maybe TRBD1 (5 bases). V gave up 5 bases and J gave up 0 bases, with 22 bases separating them. This CDR3 is 18 amino acids long. The germline gives CDR1 SGHNT, CDR2 YENEEA. The CDR3 here is CASSQWKSETAMNTEAFF. The DNA for the CDR3 is TGTGCCAGCAGCCAGTGGAAATCCGAGACAGCGATGAACACTGAAGCTTTCTTT.

The rearrangement joins TRBV28 to TRBJ1-2; 8 bases line up with TRBD1. V lost 8 bases to trimming and J lost 8 bases; unmatched junction nucleotides: 10. The CDR3 runs to 13 residues. Looked up from germline, CDR1 is MDHEN and CDR2 is SYDVKM. The CDR3 is CASASGGVYGYTF. The DNA of the CDR3 is TGTGCCAGCGCCTCAGGGGGCGTCTACGGCTACACCTTC.

The table lists this clone with a count of one. V usage is TRBV5-6 and J usage is TRBJ2-1; D not resolved. The CDR3 spans 13 residues. The germline CDR1 and CDR2 sequences are SGHDT and YYEEEE. The V end lost 6 bases, the J end lost 2 bases, and 9 bases lay between the germline ends. The CDR3 sequence is CASNSGAYNEQFF. CDR3 coding DNA: TGTGCCAGCAACTCTGGAGCCTACAATGAGCAGTTCTTC. The variable domain in full, completed from reference TRBV5-6 and TRBJ2-1, reads DAGVTQSPTHLIKTRGQQVTLRCSPKSGHDTVSWYQQALGQGPQFIFQYYEEEERQRGNFPDRFSGHQFPNYSSELNVNALLLGDSALYLCASNSGAYNEQFFGPGTRLTVL.

In this sample, this clone turned up a few times. V is TRBV29-1 and J is TRBJ2-3; 10 positions match TRBD2. The CDR3 sequence is 11 residues long. In germline, CDR1 is SQVTM, CDR2 ANQGSEA. The J segment lost 8 bases and the V segment lost 7 bases, leaving 3 bases of the junction unmatched. The CDR3 coding sequence is TGCAGCGGTAGACTAGCGGGTACGCAGTATTTT. Translating gives CSGRLAGTQYF.

The DNA of the CDR3 is TGCGCCAGCAGCCAAGACCAGGGACCCTCGGGACTAGCGGGAGGGTATGCCGGGGAGCTGTTTTTT. It translates to CASSQDQGPSGLAGGYAGELFF. The chain is built from TRBV4-3 and TRBJ2-2; 16 positions agree with TRBD2. Germline V CDR1 and CDR2: LGHNA, YSLEER. With 0 bases clipped from V and 6 bases from J, the junction kept 16 bases outside the gene matches. The CDR3 loop spans 22 amino acids.

This sequence joins TRBV29-1 and TRBJ2-5; D is possibly TRBD2 (6 bases). Germline loops: CDR1 SQVTM, CDR2 ANQGSEA. The CDR3 sequence is 14 residues long. Trimming stripped 5 bases from V and 1 base from J, with 14 bases between. The CDR3 coding sequence is TGCAGCGTTCCCAGCGGGCGACCCCAAGAGACCCAGTACTTC. Its translation: CSVPSGRPQETQYF.

The chain employs TRBV10-3 and TRBJ1-5, with a weak D call TRBD1 (5 bases). The CDR3 has 17 amino acids. Germline lookup yields CDR1 ENHRY and CDR2 SYGVKD. V was clipped by 2 bases and J by 7 bases, with 21 bases between them. The CDR3 DNA is TGTGCCATCAGTGAGCACAAGTTAGGGCAGGGTGGACAGCCCCAGCATTTT. The encoded protein is CAISEHKLGQGGQPQHF.

DNA for the CDR3: TGTGCCAGTAAAGGACAGGGAAGGGCCAACGTCCTGACTTTC. Its translation is CASKGQGRANVLTF. The rearrangement joins TRBV19 to TRBJ2-6; 8 nucleotides line up with TRBD1. V was pared by 7 bases and J by 5 bases, with 4 bases of the junction left unmatched. Germline V gene lookup returns CDR1 LNHDA and CDR2 SQIVND (reference sequence). The CDR3 extends over 14 amino acids.

The rearrangement links TRBV3-1 (or the pseudogene TRBV3-2) to TRBJ1-4; D gene uncertain. With 5 bases removed from V and 5 bases from J, the gap between germline ends came to 12 bases. CDR1 and CDR2 (germline): LGHDT, YNNKEL (reference sequence). CDR3 size: 14 residues. This CDR3 is CASSEPPRNEKLFF. The CDR3 nucleotides read TGTGCCAGCAGCGAGCCTCCACGGAATGAAAAACTGTTTTTT.

The chain links TRBV10-3 to TRBJ1-2; D is ambiguous. The CDR3 contains 12 residues. The V end lost 10 bases, the J end lost 7 bases, and 16 bases lay between the germline ends. Germline V gene data show CDR1 as ENHRY and CDR2 as SYGVKD. This CDR3 reads CATWNVGGGYTF. In DNA, the CDR3 is TGTGCCACCTGGAATGTGGGAGGTGGCTACACCTTC.

This sequence joins TRBV3-1 (or the pseudogene TRBV3-2) and TRBJ1-3, with unresolved D. CDR1 is LGHDT, CDR2 YNNKEL, per germline (reference sequence). V gave up 2 bases and J gave up 4 bases, with 6 bases separating them. The length of the CDR3 is 13 residues. CDR3 loop: CASSQYLGNTIYF. The CDR3 DNA reads as TGTGCCAGCAGCCAATACTTAGGAAACACCATATATTTT.

The V gene is TRBV6-5, the J gene TRBJ2-7; 7 positions agree with TRBD1. This CDR3 contains 14 residues. V was clipped by 6 bases and J by 3 bases; unmatched bases: 8. From germline, CDR1 is MNHEY and CDR2 SVGAGI. CDR3 DNA sequence: TGTGCCAGCAGGCCGGGACAGACCGGCTACGAGCAGTACTTC. Its translation: CASRPGQTGYEQYF.

The chain employs TRBV5-4 and TRBJ2-5, with D maybe TRBD1 (6 bases). CDR3 length: 15 residues. Germline CDR1 SGHNT, CDR2 YYREEE (reference sequence). V lost 1 base, J lost 4 bases, and 14 bases lay in between. The chain's CDR3 is CASSLNQGRGETQYF. For the CDR3, the DNA is TGTGCCAGCAGCTTGAATCAGGGGCGAGGAGAGACCCAGTACTTC.

This clone was detected a few times. This rearrangement joins TRBV12-3 or TRBV12-4 to TRBJ2-1; 7 bases agree with TRBD1. V was pared by 7 bases and J by 9 bases, with 9 bases of the junction left unmatched. CDR3 length: 13 residues. CDR3 in amino acids: CASTATGLLEQFF. The CDR3 DNA reads as TGTGCCAGCACCGCGACAGGGTTGCTTGAGCAGTTCTTC.